The rows below give T cell receptor beta chains drawn from one sample of a study of graft-versus-host responses after intestinal transplantation. Some clones are missing from TCRdb's copy, which holds only in-frame ones; the method was immunoSEQ multiplex PCR. The sample lists roughly 97,000 clones; roughly 87% were seen once. These receptors lack a known antigen. The input for sequencing was unstimulated CD4+ T cells sorted from spleen or lymph node cells, taken before intestinal transplant. The receptors here all came from a human donor who received an intestinal transplant. CDR3s include the opening cysteine and the closing phenylalanine or tryptophan.

TRBV7-9	TRBJ2-5	CASSPSLETQYF
TRBV29-1	TRBJ1-1	CSVDSRVDFLRTEAFF
TRBV6-5	TRBJ2-1	CASSYFRDISYNEQFF
TRBV19	TRBJ1-2	CASSIDDREGYTF
TRBV29-1	TRBJ2-3	CSNRADSTDTQYF
TRBV7-2	TRBJ1-1	CASSSPGQGRNTEAFF
TRBV5-4	TRBJ2-3	CASSPLGLAISTDTQYF
TRBV11-2	TRBJ1-6	CASSLVGGTGSPLHF
TRBV7-6	TRBJ2-7	CASSLDRGPYEQYF
TRBV4-1	TRBJ2-7	CASSQGVDIAYEQYF
TRBV2	TRBJ2-5	CAGGTSTQETQYF
TRBV10-3	TRBJ1-1	CAISESGGGLPWVTEAFF
TRBV7-3	TRBJ2-1	CASSPNPNRGPLGEQFF
TRBV30	TRBJ2-2	CAWSGGAGTGELFF
TRBV4-1	TRBJ1-5	CASSQDPAGPGPQHF
TRBV2	TRBJ1-1	CASSPRGVRNTEAFF
TRBV12-5	TRBJ1-1	CASGPVLRDTEAFF
TRBV4-1	TRBJ2-5	CASSQWAGETQYF
TRBV11-2	TRBJ1-1	CASSEAGTAVTEAFF
TRBV5-5	TRBJ2-7	CASSLEYREAYF
TRBV7-9	TRBJ1-1	CASSPGGPSMNTEAFF
TRBV7-3	TRBJ2-5	CASSPSRGLQETQYF
TRBV6-5	TRBJ1-1	CASTRQLGNTEAFF
TRBV15	TRBJ2-3	CATSLRTDTQYF
TRBV18	TRBJ2-5	CASSPRNRDQETQYF
TRBV5-1	TRBJ2-7	CASSRTSAIREQYF
TRBV4-2	TRBJ2-7	CASSLVSGAYEQYF
TRBV7-7	TRBJ2-3	CASSLARADTQYF
TRBV9	TRBJ1-5	CASSVDGQGNQPQHF
TRBV6-5	TRBJ2-1	CATRGYSYNEQFF
TRBV5-1	TRBJ2-1	CASSLVGGPYNEQFF
TRBV7-3	TRBJ2-3	CASSSRGGGTDTQYF
TRBV5-3	TRBJ2-1	CARSLEDNEQFF
TRBV5-4	TRBJ2-5	CASSLELTGQETQYF
TRBV6-1	TRBJ1-1	CASKGTGRNSAFF
TRBV20-1	TRBJ1-2	CSAQRERGYTF